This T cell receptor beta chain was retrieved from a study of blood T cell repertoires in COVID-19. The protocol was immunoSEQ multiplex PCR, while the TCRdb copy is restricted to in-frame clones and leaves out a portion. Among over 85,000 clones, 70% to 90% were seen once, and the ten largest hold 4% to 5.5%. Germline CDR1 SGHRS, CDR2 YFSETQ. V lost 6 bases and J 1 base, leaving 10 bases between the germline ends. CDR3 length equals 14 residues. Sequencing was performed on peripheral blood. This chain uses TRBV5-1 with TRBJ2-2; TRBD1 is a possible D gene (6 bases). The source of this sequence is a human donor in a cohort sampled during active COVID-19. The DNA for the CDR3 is TGCGCCAGCACCGAGACAGGGAACACCGGGGAGCTGTTTTTT. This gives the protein CASTETGNTGELFF.